Listed here are 11 T cell receptor beta chains from one sample, sequenced in a study of identifying expanded T cells in peripheral blood. Repertoires were generated with immunoSEQ multiplex PCR, while TCRdb's copy carries only in-frame clones and drops some. The sample shows 100,000 to 110,000 clones, around 90% of them seen only once. The material sequenced was blood. All receptors come from a person between 18 and 75 years old in good health.

The rearrangement uses TRBV7-8 and TRBJ2-3, with TRBD1 as a possible D gene (6 bases). Germline V gene lookup returns CDR1 SGHVS and CDR2 FQNEAQ. The CDR3 runs to 16 residues. Trimming took 5 bases from V and 2 from J, leaving 17 bases between them. The CDR3 DNA reads as TGTGCCAGCAGCCAGGCCAGGGGTTACCCCACAGATACGCAGTATTTT. Protein: CASSQARGYPTDTQYF.

This rearrangement joins TRBV13 to TRBJ2-1; TRBD2 is a possible D gene (5 bases). Trimming took 1 base from V and 8 from J, leaving 18 bases between them. Germline loops: CDR1 PRHDT, CDR2 FYEKMQ (reference sequence). The CDR3 loop spans 16 amino acids. The CDR3 is CASSLVTGKMIDEQFF. The CDR3 DNA sequence: TGTGCCAGCAGCTTAGTTACGGGGAAAATGATAGATGAGCAGTTCTTC.

The chain uses TRBV30 and TRBJ2-1; 8 bases are a match to TRBD2. Losses at the gene ends were 0 bases for V and 7 bases for J; bases not matched to a gene: 5. This CDR3 spans 14 amino acids. Germline V gene data show CDR1 as GTSNPN and CDR2 as SVGIG (reference sequence). CDR3 protein: CAWSVSGGRNEQFF. In nucleotides, the CDR3 is TGTGCCTGGAGTGTATCGGGGGGGCGAAATGAGCAGTTCTTC. The variable domain in full, completed from reference TRBV30 and TRBJ2-1, reads SQTIHQWPATLVQPVGSPLSLECTVEGTSNPNLYWYRQAAGRGLQLLFYSVGIGQISSEVPQNLSASRPQDRQFILSSKKLLLSDSGFYLCAWSVSGGRNEQFFGPGTRLTVL.

The J gene is TRBJ1-1, the V gene TRBV7-2, with D possibly TRBD1 on 5 matching bases. V was cut by 2 bases and J by 4 bases, with 14 bases left in between. Per the germline V gene, CDR1 is SGHTA and CDR2 is FQGNSA. The CDR3 runs to 15 residues. CDR3 amino acids: CASSLRGTTGTEAFF. DNA for the CDR3: TGTGCCAGCAGCTTACGGGGGACGACGGGCACTGAAGCTTTCTTT. Variable domain in full (rest from reference TRBV7-2 and TRBJ1-1): GAGVSQSPSNKVTEKGKDVELRCDPISGHTALYWYRQSLGQGLEFLIYFQGNSAPDKSGLPSDRFSAERTGGSVSTLTIQRTQQEDSAVYLCASSLRGTTGTEAFFGQGTRLTVV.

The genes are TRBV29-1 and TRBJ1-2; D unclear. The germline V gene has CDR1 SQVTM and CDR2 ANQGSEA. V was clipped by 7 bases and J by 6 bases, with 12 bases between them. The CDR3 loop spans 11 amino acids. CDR3 sequence (DNA): TGCAGCGCCGGACGGGAGAATGGCTACACCTTC. Translated, it gives CSAGRENGYTF.

The chain couples TRBV4-2 to TRBJ1-1; TRBD1 might be the D (5 bases). The CDR3 runs 12 residues. Deletions cut 6 bases from V and 1 base from J, with 6 bases between. In germline, CDR1 is LGHNA, CDR2 YNFKEQ. This CDR3 reads CASRTANTEAFF. The CDR3 region has the DNA TGTGCCAGCAGGACAGCGAACACTGAAGCTTTCTTT.

The chain combines TRBV9 with TRBJ2-7, with D unresolved. There are 14 residues in the CDR3. Per germline, CDR1 SGDLS and CDR2 YYNGEE. Trimming removed 0 bases from V and 1 base from J, with 8 bases in between. CDR3: CASSVEGYSYEQYF. CDR3 in DNA: TGTGCCAGCAGCGTAGAGGGCTATTCCTACGAGCAGTACTTC.

The CDR3 sequence is CASSESGQVDQNTDTQYF. CDR3 DNA: TGTGCCAGCAGCGAGTCTGGACAGGTTGATCAGAACACAGATACGCAGTATTTT. V and J are TRBV5-6 and TRBJ2-3, with 7 bases fitting TRBD1. V gave up 4 bases and J gave up 2 bases; unmatched junction bases: 16. The CDR3 is 18 residues long. In germline, CDR1 is SGHDT, CDR2 YYEEEE.

The V call is TRBV5-1, the J call TRBJ1-2, with unresolved D. Germline CDR1 reads SGHRS; CDR2 reads YFSETQ. V gave up 1 base and J gave up 7 bases, with 17 bases separating them. The CDR3 runs 15 residues. In DNA form, the CDR3 reads TGCGCCAGCAGCTTGCCCGGATTCGCAGACGGTGGCTACACCTTC. This gives the protein CASSLPGFADGGYTF.

This chain connects TRBV19 to TRBJ2-6, with no clear D. The CDR3 is 14 residues long. Germline-derived CDR1 and CDR2 are LNHDA and SQIVND (reference sequence). V dropped 1 base and J dropped 8 bases, with 9 bases sitting between them. In DNA, the CDR3 is TGTGCCAGTAGTATAGGTAGCAGGTCCAACGTCCTGACTTTC. Translating it yields CASSIGSRSNVLTF.

The CDR3 loop reads CASSVAGRGDTDTQYF. CDR3 nucleotides: TGTGCCAGCAGCGTAGCGGGGCGGGGGGACACAGATACGCAGTATTTT. The V gene is TRBV9, the J gene TRBJ2-3, with 8 bases that match TRBD2. The length of the CDR3 is 16 residues. Germline V gene sequence: CDR1 SGDLS, CDR2 YYNGEE. With 0 bases clipped from V and 2 bases from J, the junction kept 5 bases outside the gene matches.